The following is a T cell receptor beta chain sequence with its context. Its antigen is undetermined. Generated by immunoSEQ multiplex PCR, the TCRdb table keeps only in-frame clones and is missing some. Of 90,000 to 95,000 clones in the sample, approximately 91% were seen once. This CDR3 is 14 amino acids long. CDR1 and CDR2 from the germline V gene are LNHDA and SQIVND (reference sequence). V lost 5 bases and J 1 base, leaving 9 bases between the germline ends. These data are taken from a study of T cell responses to AZD1222 COVID-19 vaccine. Findings and limits, study-wide: Nearly half of the spike-specific TCRs reportedly recognize variant regions that carry no mutations.

The specimen was peripheral blood, collected on day 0 of AZD1222 vaccination. This sequence joins TRBV19 and TRBJ1-3, with a possible D match to TRBD1 (6 bases). This sequence originates from an adult in good health. CDR3 region: CASSLQGSGNTIYF. CDR3 coding DNA: TGTGCCAGTAGTCTACAGGGATCTGGAAACACCATATATTTT. The whole variable domain, remainder taken from reference TRBV19 and TRBJ1-3, is DGGITQSPKYLFRKEGQNVTLSCEQNLNHDAMYWYRQDPGQGLRLIYYSQIVNDFQKGDIAEGYSVSREKKESFPLTVTSAQKNPTAFYLCASSLQGSGNTIYFGEGSWLTVV.